This is a list of T cell receptor beta chains from one sample in a study of brain T cells in children with intractable seizures. Profiling relied on immunoSEQ multiplex PCR, and the TCRdb table lists in-frame clones only, not all of them. The sample lists about 340,000 clones; over 90% were seen once. The sample here was peripheral blood, taken roughly 5 months after surgery. These receptor sequences come from a boy younger than two with tuberous sclerosis and intractable seizures. CDR3s include the opening cysteine and the closing phenylalanine or tryptophan. The D gene is left open where the match is weak. Expanded clones are given a class, and other clones once, few, many or no size at all.

size	D	V	J	DNA	CDR3
-	TRBD2	TRBV5-1	TRBJ2-1	TGCGCCAGCGCCATACTAGCGGTGCGTCTCGATGAGCAGTTCTTC	CASAILAVRLDEQFF
-	-	TRBV30	TRBJ1-2	TGTGCCTGGATAGAGGAGGGAGGCTACACCTTC	CAWIEEGGYTF
-	TRBD1	TRBV20-1	TRBJ1-1	TGCAGTGCTAGTCGGGGACAGGCTGAAGCTTTCTTT	CSASRGQAEAFF
once	-	TRBV3-1/TRBV3-2	TRBJ1-2	TGTGCCAGCAGCGTGGACGTCGTATCGGGCTACACCTTC	CASSVDVVSGYTF
-	TRBD1	TRBV4-1	TRBJ1-1	TGCGCCAGCAGCCGAATCAGGGGGATGAACACTGAAGCTTTCTTT	CASSRIRGMNTEAFF
-	-	TRBV19	TRBJ2-6	TGTGCCAGTAGTATTGAGGCTGGGGCCAACGTCCTGACTTTC	CASSIEAGANVLTF
-	-	TRBV30	TRBJ2-7	TGTGCCTGCTTAGACCCCAGCTCAAACGAGCAGTACTTC	CACLDPSSNEQYF
-	-	TRBV9	TRBJ1-1	TGTGCCAGCAGCGTCGGGACCTTGAACACTGAAGCTTTCTTT	CASSVGTLNTEAFF
-	TRBD1	TRBV7-2	TRBJ2-1	TGTGCCAGCAGCCTCAGACAGGGGACGTCCAATGAGCAGTTCTTC	CASSLRQGTSNEQFF
-	TRBD1	TRBV14	TRBJ2-7	TGTGCCAGCAGCCATCCGGGACAGGGAGGGGAGCAGTACTTC	CASSHPGQGGEQYF
-	-	TRBV6-5	TRBJ1-1	TGTGCCAGCACCTGGAACAGGGCTGGGACTGAAGCTTTCTTT	CASTWNRAGTEAFF
-	-	TRBV11-2	TRBJ1-5	TGTGCCAGCAGCTCCTTTGCGGGCCAGCCCCAGCATTTT	CASSSFAGQPQHF
once	TRBD1	TRBV30	TRBJ1-1	TGTGCCTGGAGGGAGGACAGGGGAGACACTGAAGCTTTCTTT	CAWREDRGDTEAFF
-	TRBD1	TRBV7-9	TRBJ1-2	TGTGCCAGCAGCTTCCTTCCCGGGGGGACAGGGATCTATGGCTACACCTTC	CASSFLPGGTGIYGYTF
-	-	TRBV11-1	TRBJ2-2	TGTGCCAGCAGCTTAGACAACACCGGGGAGCTGTTTTTT	CASSLDNTGELFF